Listed here are 16 T cell receptor beta chains from one sample, sequenced in a study of blood T cell repertoires in COVID-19. The method was immunoSEQ multiplex PCR; TCRdb's version includes in-frame clones alone and lacks a portion of them. This sample carries about 62,000 clones, more than 80% of them seen once, and the ten largest clones take 18%. The specimen was peripheral blood. These receptors came from an older woman with COVID-19, enrolled during active disease.

The V and J genes are TRBV7-2 and TRBJ2-5, with D maybe TRBD1 (5 bases). The CDR3 contains 13 residues. Germline CDR1 SGHTA, CDR2 FQGNSA. Trimming removed 5 bases at V and 5 bases at J, with 12 bases between. The CDR3 sequence is CASSAGMGETQYF. The CDR3, as DNA: TGTGCCAGCAGCGCAGGGATGGGGGAGACCCAGTACTTC.

The rearrangement links TRBV20-1 to TRBJ2-3; 9 bases map to TRBD1. CDR1 and CDR2 (germline): DFQATT, SNEGSKA (reference sequence). With 3 bases clipped from V and 5 bases from J, the junction kept 9 bases outside the gene matches. This CDR3 contains 15 residues. In nucleotides, the CDR3 is TGCAGTGCTAGTCTCCCGGGACAGGGTGGAGATACGCAGTATTTT. Amino acids: CSASLPGQGGDTQYF.

V and J are TRBV28 and TRBJ2-7, with 9 bases fitting TRBD2. V was pared by 10 bases and J by 0 bases, with 10 bases of the junction left unmatched. The germline gives CDR1 MDHEN, CDR2 SYDVKM. This CDR3 region has 15 residues. The CDR3 nucleotides read TGTGCCACTTGTAGCGGGAGATTTGTCTCCTACGAGCAGTACTTC. This encodes CATCSGRFVSYEQYF.

This chain connects TRBV11-2 to TRBJ2-7; 7 bases map to TRBD2. The CDR3 spans 16 residues. The germline V gene encodes CDR1 SGHAT and CDR2 FQNNGV. V lost 1 base to trimming and J lost 0 bases; unmatched junction nucleotides: 6. This CDR3 is CASSLVGGGSSYEQYF. CDR3 DNA sequence: TGTGCCAGCAGCTTAGTAGGAGGCGGGAGCTCCTACGAGCAGTACTTC. Drawing the rest from reference TRBV11-2 and TRBJ2-7, the complete variable domain is EAGVAQSPRYKIIEKRQSVAFWCNPISGHATLYWYQQILGQGPKLLIQFQNNGVVDDSQLPKDRFSAERLKGVDSTLKIQPAKLEDSAVYLCASSLVGGGSSYEQYFGPGTRLTVT.

A remark on this clone: This CDR3 is also generated by other DNA sequences in the sample. The chain combines TRBV18 with TRBJ2-7; a weak D match, TRBD2 (6 bases). V dropped 3 bases and J dropped 3 bases, with 9 bases sitting between them. This CDR3 contains 13 residues. The germline CDR1 and CDR2 sequences are KGHSH and LQKENI. The CDR3 bases are TGTGCCAGCTCACCTCCCGGGAGCTACGAGCAGTACTTC. Translation: CASSPPGSYEQYF.

The chain has TRBV6-5 and TRBJ2-2, with 7 bases fitting TRBD1. This CDR3 contains 14 residues. Trimming cost V 6 bases and J 3 bases; bases outside gene matches: 4. Germline CDR1 is MNHEY and CDR2 is SVGAGI. The CDR3 bases are TGTGCCAGCAGCAGGACAGGCTACACCGGGGAGCTGTTTTTT. It yields the protein CASSRTGYTGELFF.

The chain joins TRBV6-2 or TRBV6-3 to TRBJ2-5, with no clear D. The CDR3 sequence is 15 residues long. Germline values: CDR1 MNHEY, CDR2 SVGEGT. Trimming took off 5 bases at V and 2 bases at J, with 15 bases between the two ends. The CDR3 protein is CASSPSQIIQETQYF. CDR3 in DNA: TGTGCCAGCAGTCCGTCCCAGATAATACAAGAGACCCAGTACTTC.

This chain connects TRBV5-8 to TRBJ2-1; 8 bases match TRBD1. The CDR3 is 17 amino acids. The V gene's germline CDR1 is SGHTS and CDR2 YDEGEE. Trimming at V came to 0 bases and at J to 0 bases, leaving 5 bases not matched to a gene. The CDR3 DNA reads TGTGCCAGCAGCTTGGAGGCGGGACAGGACTCCTACAATGAGCAGTTCTTC. It codes for CASSLEAGQDSYNEQFF.

V is TRBV10-3 and J is TRBJ2-2, with D tentatively TRBD2 (5 bases). The CDR3 totals 17 residues. CDR1 ENHRY and CDR2 SYGVKD come from the germline V gene. The V end lost 0 bases, the J end lost 4 bases, and 15 bases lay between the germline ends. The CDR3 region has the DNA TGTGCCATCAGTGAGTCAAGTCGGGGTAGGGTCACCGGGGAGCTGTTTTTT. Protein product: CAISESSRGRVTGELFF.

This clone was picked up one time. This chain joins TRBV29-1 and TRBJ2-4, with 8 bases identical to TRBD1. The CDR3 is 15 amino acids. Germline trimming cut 0 bases from V and 6 bases from J; bases unmatched to any gene: 7. Germline V gene data show CDR1 as SQVTM and CDR2 as ANQGSEA. In nucleotides, the CDR3 is TGCAGCGTTGAAGACCCACAGGGGGTGGTAAACATTCAGTACTTC. Translated: CSVEDPQGVVNIQYF.

The chain joins TRBV5-1 to TRBJ1-3; weak D call: TRBD1 (5 bases). The germline V gene encodes CDR1 SGHRS and CDR2 YFSETQ. The CDR3 has 15 residues. With 3 bases removed from V and 0 bases from J, the gap between germline ends came to 10 bases. The CDR3 region is CASSSGLSSGNTIYF. CDR3 nucleotides: TGCGCCAGCAGCTCGGGACTGAGCTCTGGAAACACCATATATTTT.

The chain carries TRBV25-1 and TRBJ1-1; D might be TRBD1 (5 bases). The germline gives CDR1 MGHDK, CDR2 SYGVNS. V shed 4 bases and J shed 5 bases, with 17 bases lying between them. CDR3 length: 15 amino acids. CDR3 coding DNA: TGTGCCAGCAGTGTAGTGGCAGGGTTTGGGACTGAAGCTTTCTTT. It specifies CASSVVAGFGTEAFF.

As DNA, the CDR3 is TGTGCCAGCAGTCGAGGACAGACATACGAGCAGTACTTC. Its protein product is CASSRGQTYEQYF. V is TRBV9 and J is TRBJ2-7; D may be TRBD1 (6 bases). The CDR3 spans 13 residues. Trimming cost V 5 bases and J 4 bases, with 13 bases left between them. Germline V gives CDR1 SGDLS, CDR2 YYNGEE.

This rearrangement joins TRBV4-3 to TRBJ2-5; 7 bases match TRBD1. The V gene's germline CDR1 is LGHNA and CDR2 YSLEER. The CDR3 loop spans 16 amino acids. The V gene end was trimmed by 3 bases and the J gene end by 1 base; junction bases not matched to a gene: 8. CDR3 residues: CASSQGRTGLQETQYF. DNA for the CDR3: TGCGCCAGCAGCCAGGGTCGGACAGGCCTCCAAGAGACCCAGTACTTC.

With regard to this clone: The germline gene is not matched at one end of the junction; a read error may be the cause. The CDR3 DNA reads TGTGCCAGCAGCAAACTGCCTGTACCGGGACAGGTTTCCTTC. Residues: CASSKLPVPGQVSF. V is TRBV28 and J is TRBJ2-4, with 8 bases that match TRBD1. Germline V gene sequence: CDR1 MDHEN, CDR2 SYDVKM. This CDR3 has 14 amino acids.

The CDR3 sequence: CASSYRTGPMNTEAFF. CDR3 bases: TGCGCCAGCAGCTACAGGACAGGACCCATGAACACTGAAGCTTTCTTT. V usage is TRBV5-1 and J usage is TRBJ1-1, with 7 bases that match TRBD1. The V gene's germline CDR1 is SGHRS and CDR2 YFSETQ. Unmatched junction bases numbered 8, after V lost 3 bases and J lost 0 bases. CDR3 length equals 16 residues.